This entry lists 5 T cell receptor beta chains sequenced from one sample in a study of control samples from healthy donors and cancer patients. Profiled with immunoSEQ multiplex PCR; TCRdb holds only in-frame clones, not every one. The sample carries 170,000 or so clones, 90% to 95% recorded once. The specimen was blood. The receptors derive from a man aged 25-40 years in good health.

Notes on this clone: Other DNA variants within this sample encode the same CDR3. The V gene is TRBV12-3 or TRBV12-4, the J gene TRBJ2-7; no clear D. The CDR3 consists of 11 residues. Trimming took off 1 base at V and 4 bases at J, with 2 bases between the two ends. DNA of the CDR3: TGTGCCAGCAGTTTAGGGTACGAGCAGTACTTC. Amino acid sequence: CASSLGYEQYF.

The rearrangement joins TRBV6-6 to TRBJ2-1, with 9 bases aligning to TRBD1. There are 15 residues in the CDR3. The junction had 6 bases not matched to a gene; V was cut back by 2 bases and J by 7 bases. Germline CDR1 and CDR2: MNHNY and SVGAGI (reference sequence). DNA of the CDR3: TGTGCCAGCAGTTACGAGGGACAGGGAATGAATGAGCAGTTCTTC. This encodes CASSYEGQGMNEQFF.

The chain links TRBV5-1 to TRBJ2-2; D may be TRBD2 (5 bases). The CDR3 contains 15 residues. CDR1 is SGHRS and CDR2 is YFSETQ in the germline V gene. With 2 bases removed from V and 5 bases from J, the gap between germline ends came to 13 bases. CDR3 DNA sequence: TGCGCCAGCAGCTTACTAGTTCATGAGACCGGGGAGCTGTTTTTT. Protein: CASSLLVHETGELFF.

The rearrangement joins TRBV7-2 to TRBJ1-1, with 7 bases fitting TRBD1. The CDR3 sequence is 14 residues long. V shed 2 bases and J 8 bases; nucleotides not matched to a gene: 8. Germline CDR1 and CDR2: SGHTA and FQGNSA. The CDR3 DNA is TGTGCCAGCAGCTTAAGGGAGGGGGCGGAGGAAGCTTTCTTT. This codes for CASSLREGAEEAFF. Looking up the rest from reference TRBV7-2 and TRBJ1-1 gives the full variable domain: GAGVSQSPSNKVTEKGKDVELRCDPISGHTALYWYRQSLGQGLEFLIYFQGNSAPDKSGLPSDRFSAERTGGSVSTLTIQRTQQEDSAVYLCASSLREGAEEAFFGQGTRLTVV.

The rearrangement joins TRBV6-2 or TRBV6-3 to TRBJ2-3; D call uncertain. The germline gives CDR1 MNHEY, CDR2 SVGEGT. V was clipped by 4 bases and J by 2 bases, with 10 bases between them. This CDR3 has 14 amino acids. The chain's CDR3 is CASSLGYFTDTQYF. The CDR3 DNA is TGTGCCAGCAGTTTAGGGTACTTCACAGATACGCAGTATTTT.